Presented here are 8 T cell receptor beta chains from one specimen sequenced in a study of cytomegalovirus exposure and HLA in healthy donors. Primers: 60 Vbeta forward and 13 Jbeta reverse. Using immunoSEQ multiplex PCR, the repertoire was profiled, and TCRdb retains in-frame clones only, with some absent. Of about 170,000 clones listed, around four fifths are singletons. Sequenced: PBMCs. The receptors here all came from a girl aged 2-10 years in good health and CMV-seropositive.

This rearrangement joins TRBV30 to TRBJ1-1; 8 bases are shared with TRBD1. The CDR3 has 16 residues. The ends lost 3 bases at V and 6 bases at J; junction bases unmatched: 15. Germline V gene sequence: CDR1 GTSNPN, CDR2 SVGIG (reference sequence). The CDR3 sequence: CAWSEDTRTGRAEAFF. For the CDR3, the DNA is TGTGCCTGGAGCGAAGACACTAGGACAGGGAGGGCTGAAGCTTTCTTT. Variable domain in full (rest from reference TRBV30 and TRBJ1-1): SQTIHQWPATLVQPVGSPLSLECTVEGTSNPNLYWYRQAAGRGLQLLFYSVGIGQISSEVPQNLSASRPQDRQFILSSKKLLLSDSGFYLCAWSEDTRTGRAEAFFGQGTRLTVV.

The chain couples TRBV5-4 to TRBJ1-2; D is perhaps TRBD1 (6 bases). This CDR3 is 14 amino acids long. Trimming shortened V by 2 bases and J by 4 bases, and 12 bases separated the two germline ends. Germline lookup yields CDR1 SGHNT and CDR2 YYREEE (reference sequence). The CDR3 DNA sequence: TGTGCCAGCAGCTTCCAAACAGGGACCTATGGCTACACCTTC. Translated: CASSFQTGTYGYTF.

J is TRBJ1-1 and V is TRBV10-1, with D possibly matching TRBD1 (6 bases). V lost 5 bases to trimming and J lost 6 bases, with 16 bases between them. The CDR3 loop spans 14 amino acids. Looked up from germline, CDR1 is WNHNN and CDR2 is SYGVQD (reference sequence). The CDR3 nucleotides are TGCGCCAGCAGTAAATTTTCCAGGGGATCTGAAGCTTTCTTT. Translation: CASSKFSRGSEAFF.

The CDR3 protein is CASSSPDRPTDTQYF. In nucleotides, the CDR3 is TGCGCCAGCAGTAGCCCTGACAGACCCACAGATACGCAGTATTTT. This chain uses TRBV5-1 with TRBJ2-3; D perhaps matches TRBD1 (5 bases). This CDR3 is built from 15 residues. V dropped 5 bases and J dropped 2 bases, with 15 bases sitting between them. CDR1 is SGHRS and CDR2 is YFSETQ in the germline V gene.

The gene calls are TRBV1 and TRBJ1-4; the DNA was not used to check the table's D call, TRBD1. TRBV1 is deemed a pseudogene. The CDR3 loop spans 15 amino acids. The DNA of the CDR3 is TGCACCAGCAGCCCGAAGACAGGCCCTAATGAAAAACTGTTTTTT. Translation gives CTSSPKTGPNEKLFF.

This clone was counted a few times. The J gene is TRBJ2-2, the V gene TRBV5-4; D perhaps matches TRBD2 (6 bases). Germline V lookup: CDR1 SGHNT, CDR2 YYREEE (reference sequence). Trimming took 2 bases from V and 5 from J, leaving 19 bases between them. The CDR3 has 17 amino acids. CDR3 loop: CASSFPEGRDGTGELFF. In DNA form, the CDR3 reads TGTGCCAGCAGCTTTCCCGAGGGGCGGGACGGGACCGGGGAGCTGTTTTTT.

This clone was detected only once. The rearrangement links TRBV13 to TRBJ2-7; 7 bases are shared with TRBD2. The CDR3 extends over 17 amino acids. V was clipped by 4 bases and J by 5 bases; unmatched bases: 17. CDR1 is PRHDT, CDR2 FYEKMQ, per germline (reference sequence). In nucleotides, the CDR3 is TGTGCCAGCAGCTCCTACCCGGGTGCGGGAGCCCCCAACGAGCAGTACTTC. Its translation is CASSSYPGAGAPNEQYF.

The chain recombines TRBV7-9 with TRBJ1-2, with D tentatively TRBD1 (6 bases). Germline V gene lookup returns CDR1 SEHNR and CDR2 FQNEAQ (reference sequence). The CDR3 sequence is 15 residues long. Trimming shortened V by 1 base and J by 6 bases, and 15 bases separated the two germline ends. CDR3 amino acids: CASSLEPGESNGYTF. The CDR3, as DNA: TGTGCCAGCAGCTTAGAACCAGGGGAGTCAAATGGCTACACCTTC.